This TCR beta chain is drawn from a study of T-cell reconstitution after alpha-beta-depleted transplantation in children. V gave up 0 bases and J gave up 7 bases, with 10 bases separating them. Germline values: CDR1 LGHNA, CDR2 YNFKEQ. CDR3 size: 14 residues. This clonotype was found many times. TCRbeta library construction was performed incorporating unique molecular identifiers. TCRdb re-called the PCR reads through MiXCR, storing one row per CDR3 protein. The sample carries some 240,000 distinct CDR3 sequences, approximately 12% recorded once. This sequence was found in a human donor who donated a stem cell graft to a child with acute lymphoblastic leukemia. This sample comprised PBMCs from the stem cell graft donor, obtained from the stem cell graft. V usage is TRBV4-2 and J usage is TRBJ2-1; D uncertain. CDR3 nucleotide sequence: TGTGCCAGCAGCCAAGAGGCCCTTGGGAATGAGCAGTTCTTC. This encodes CASSQEALGNEQFF.